The TCR beta chain under discussion was sequenced for a study of blood T cell repertoires in COVID-19. Across the whole study: The United States, Italy and Spain supplied acute and convalescent COVID-19 samples. Sample material is recorded as cDNA or gDNA derived from T cells, B-cell-depleted T cells, or PBMCs.

Methods used by the authors: Estimates of nucleated cell counts were drawn from the amplification of reference gene primers. Method: immunoSEQ multiplex PCR; TCRdb's copy keeps in-frame clones and lacks some. From that table come the V and J calls and clone size; the DNA was used to work out D and trimming. Of about 140,000 clones in the sample, approximately 86% were seen once. CDR1 and CDR2 (germline): MGHRA, YSYEKL. V was trimmed by 0 bases and J by 6 bases, leaving 17 bases between them. The CDR3 is made up of 16 amino acids. V usage is TRBV4-1 and J usage is TRBJ1-1; D unresolved. The origin of this receptor is a woman in her fifties or sixties with acute or convalescent COVID-19. The specimen sequenced was peripheral blood. The CDR3 region is CASSQDSLAGKSEAFF. The DNA for the CDR3 is TGCGCCAGCAGCCAAGATAGTTTAGCTGGTAAATCTGAAGCTTTCTTT.